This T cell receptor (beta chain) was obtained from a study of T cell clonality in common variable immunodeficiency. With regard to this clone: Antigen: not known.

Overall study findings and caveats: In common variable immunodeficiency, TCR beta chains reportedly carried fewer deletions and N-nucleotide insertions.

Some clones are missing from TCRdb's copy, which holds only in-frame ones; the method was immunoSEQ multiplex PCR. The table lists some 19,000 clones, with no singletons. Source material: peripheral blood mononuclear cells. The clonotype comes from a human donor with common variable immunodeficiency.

CDR3 protein: CASSLWETETYEQYF. The sequenced part of the CDR3 DNA is TGTGCCAGCAGCTTGTGGGAGACAGAGACCTACGAG. The chain carries TRBV7-6 and TRBJ2-7; either TRBD1 or TRBD2 may supply D (5 bases each). The CDR3 goes on 3 residues after the read ends, and that part is filled in from the germline J gene. The germline CDR1 and CDR2 sequences are SGHVS and FNYEAQ. Trimming took off 3 bases at V and 2 bases at J, with 14 bases between the two ends. The CDR3 length is 15 residues.